The T cell receptor beta chain under discussion was sequenced for a study of CD8+CD57+ T cells in acquired aplastic anemia. Study background: Mean DNA quantity obtained from sorted CD4+ and CD8+ cells was 3 to 3.5 ug. Healthy donor CD4+ cell samples had a mean of about 10 million reads.

Details on this clonotype: What it binds is not known.

The template used for profiling TCR beta VDJ and CDR3 was genomic DNA. TCRdb reprocessed the reads via MiXCR and lists one record per CDR3 protein. The sample has roughly 58,000 distinct CDR3 sequences, under 55% seen once. Study outcomes and limitations: Patients were compared with controls for CD8+ Simpson's diversity, and no significant difference emerged. Patients and controls shared under 30 CD8+ CDR3 sequences, highly expressed in patients.

The CDR3 runs to 15 residues. The V gene lost 1 base and the J gene lost 5 bases, with 16 bases spanning the gap. Per germline, CDR1 DFQATT and CDR2 SNEGSKA (reference sequence). The sample comprised sorted CD4+, CD8+, or CD8+CD57+ T cells (not recorded which) from PBMCs. This clonotype was sampled from a human donor in good health, serving as a control. The V and J genes are TRBV20-1 and TRBJ2-3; D might be TRBD1 (5 bases). CDR3 bases: TGCAGTGCTAGAGGGGCCAGGGCCTGGGAAGATACGCAGTATTTT. Translated, it gives CSARGARAWEDTQYF.